Shown below are 29 T cell receptor beta chains from a single sample sequenced in a study of blood T cell repertoires in COVID-19. Profiling relied on immunoSEQ multiplex PCR, and the TCRdb table lists in-frame clones only, not all of them. The table includes 150,000 to 200,000 clones, 85% to 90% detected once. Sequencing used peripheral blood. The receptors were gathered from a man aged 35 to 55 with active or convalescent COVID-19.

This sequence joins TRBV29-1 and TRBJ2-3, with 7 bases aligning to TRBD1. This CDR3 region has 13 residues. The ends lost 6 bases at V and 1 base at J; junction bases unmatched: 4. Germline CDR1 and CDR2: SQVTM and ANQGSEA. The CDR3 region is CSVNRGRTDTQYF. DNA of the CDR3: TGCAGCGTCAACAGGGGTCGCACAGATACGCAGTATTTT.

On this clone itself: The junction shows a germline mismatch at one end, possibly a read error. J is TRBJ2-1 and V is TRBV7-7, with TRBD2 matching 8 bases. Germline loops: CDR1 SSHAT, CDR2 FNYEAQ (reference sequence). The length of the CDR3 is 14 residues. The CDR3 here is CASSKGLGGDEQFF. The DNA of the CDR3 is TGTGCTAGCAGCAAGGGACTAGGGGGGGATGAGCAGTTCTTC.

This clone was found once. The genes are TRBV5-1 and TRBJ2-3; TRBD2 agrees at 9 bases. CDR1 and CDR2 (germline): SGHRS, YFSETQ. CDR3 size: 17 residues. The V and J ends lost 0 bases and 4 bases, in that order; junction bases with no gene match: 9. Written as DNA, the CDR3 is TGCGCCAGCAGCTTGGGTTTCGGGCGGGGGGGCCCAGATACGCAGTATTTT. This gives the protein CASSLGFGRGGPDTQYF.

The chain has TRBV6-2 or TRBV6-3 and TRBJ2-3, with 16 positions matching TRBD2. The germline V gene has CDR1 MNHEY and CDR2 SVGEGT. The CDR3 is 16 amino acids. V was pared by 2 bases and J by 5 bases, with 1 base of the junction left unmatched. CDR3 amino acids: CASSYGTSGGGDTQYF. The CDR3, as DNA: TGTGCCAGCAGTTACGGGACTAGCGGGGGGGGAGATACGCAGTATTTT.

The gene calls are TRBV19 and TRBJ1-5, with D tentatively TRBD1 (5 bases). Germline lookup yields CDR1 LNHDA and CDR2 SQIVND (reference sequence). Trimming took off 5 bases at V and 0 bases at J, with 14 bases between the two ends. There are 16 residues in the CDR3. The CDR3 DNA reads as TGTGCCAGTAGTTCGACCGGGGGTAGTAGCAATCAGCCCCAGCATTTT. The encoded protein is CASSSTGGSSNQPQHF.

This rearrangement joins TRBV11-3 to TRBJ1-4; 7 bases fit TRBD1. V trimming: 5 bases; J trimming: 4 bases; junction bases outside the gene matches: 7. Germline V lookup: CDR1 SGHNT, CDR2 YENEEA. The CDR3 length is 15 residues. The CDR3 nucleotides are TGTGCCAGCAGCCGGCGGGGACAGAGTAATGAAAAACTGTTTTTT. Protein: CASSRRGQSNEKLFF.

The V and J genes are TRBV3-1 (or the pseudogene TRBV3-2) and TRBJ1-4; tentatively, D is TRBD1 (5 bases). V lost 2 bases and J lost 8, with 12 bases in between. Germline V gives CDR1 LGHDT, CDR2 YNNKEL (reference sequence). The CDR3 runs to 14 residues. The CDR3 here is CASSQSEGREKLFF. The CDR3 DNA sequence: TGTGCCAGCAGCCAATCGGAGGGGAGGGAAAAACTGTTTTTT.

The chain joins TRBV15 to TRBJ2-3; TRBD1 is a possible D gene (5 bases). The CDR3 has 13 amino acids. Trimming cost V 0 bases and J 9 bases, with 10 bases left between them. Germline lookup yields CDR1 LNHNV and CDR2 YYDKDF (reference sequence). The CDR3 nucleotides are TGTGCCACCAGCAGAGATCGGCAGGGCACGCAGTATTTT. Protein: CATSRDRQGTQYF. Drawing the rest from reference TRBV15 and TRBJ2-3, the complete variable domain is DAMVIQNPRYQVTQFGKPVTLSCSQTLNHNVMYWYQQKSSQAPKLLFHYYDKDFNNEADTPDNFQSRRPNTSFCFLDIRSPGLGDTAMYLCATSRDRQGTQYFGPGTRLTVL.

The J gene is TRBJ1-6, the V gene TRBV7-2; D perhaps matches TRBD1 (6 bases). In germline, CDR1 is SGHTA, CDR2 FQGNSA. CDR3 length: 16 residues. Deletions cut 1 base from V and 5 bases from J, with 12 bases between. The CDR3, as DNA: TGTGCCAGCAGCTTAGTCCCCCGGGACAATAATTCACCCCTCCACTTT. Translation: CASSLVPRDNNSPLHF.

The CDR3 sequence: CASRSDRDFVYEQYF. The CDR3, as DNA: TGCGCCAGCAGATCGGACAGGGACTTCGTCTACGAGCAGTACTTC. The rearrangement joins TRBV10-1 to TRBJ2-7, with 8 bases matching TRBD1. With V trimmed by 6 bases and J by 3 bases, 10 bases remained unmatched. Germline loops: CDR1 WNHNN, CDR2 SYGVQD (reference sequence). This CDR3 is built from 15 residues.

This clone appeared a single time. The rearrangement joins TRBV3-1 (or the pseudogene TRBV3-2) to TRBJ2-4, with 9 bases aligning to TRBD1. The germline gives CDR1 LGHDT, CDR2 YNNKEL (reference sequence). V was clipped by 0 bases and J by 9 bases; unmatched bases: 9. The CDR3 runs 16 residues. Written as DNA, the CDR3 is TGTGCCAGCAGCCAAGAACTTACAGGGGGCTGGGGCATTCAGTACTTC. Amino acid sequence: CASSQELTGGWGIQYF.

The J gene is TRBJ1-5, the V gene TRBV2; D is uncertain. The CDR3 is 15 amino acids. Trimming shortened V by 6 bases and J by 3 bases, and 15 bases separated the two germline ends. Germline-derived CDR1 and CDR2 are SNHLY and FYNNEI. In nucleotides, the CDR3 is TGTGCCAGCAGGGGTCCTGAGGGTTTCAATCAGCCCCAGCATTTT. The encoded protein is CASRGPEGFNQPQHF.

The chain links TRBV29-1 to TRBJ2-5; 10 bases are a match to TRBD1. Germline CDR1 is SQVTM and CDR2 is ANQGSEA. The CDR3 length is 13 residues. The CDR3 DNA is TGCACCGGGACAGGGGATACCCAAGAGACCCAGTACTTC. Translated: CTGTGDTQETQYF.

This chain uses TRBV6-5 with TRBJ1-3, with TRBD1 as a possible D gene (5 bases). The CDR3 loop spans 15 amino acids. Trimming left V 4 bases short and J 0 bases short, with 10 bases between. The germline CDR1 and CDR2 sequences are MNHEY and SVGAGI. The CDR3 nucleotides read TGTGCCAGCAGTTTAGGGGCGGCCTCTGGAAACACCATATATTTT. Residues: CASSLGAASGNTIYF.

The CDR3 DNA reads as TGTGCCTGGAGTGTCCGCAGGGAAGGAAACACCATATATTTT. Translating it yields CAWSVRREGNTIYF. The chain combines TRBV30 with TRBJ1-3; maybe TRBD1 (5 bases). CDR1 GTSNPN and CDR2 SVGIG come from the germline V gene (reference sequence). The CDR3 is made up of 14 amino acids. V was cut by 0 bases and J by 4 bases, with 10 bases left in between. The full variable domain, with the rest looked up from reference TRBV30 and TRBJ1-3, is SQTIHQWPATLVQPVGSPLSLECTVEGTSNPNLYWYRQAAGRGLQLLFYSVGIGQISSEVPQNLSASRPQDRQFILSSKKLLLSDSGFYLCAWSVRREGNTIYFGEGSWLTVV.

V and J are TRBV3-1 (or the pseudogene TRBV3-2) and TRBJ2-7; possibly TRBD2 for D (5 bases). This CDR3 has 13 residues. V lost 7 bases to trimming and J lost 3 bases, with 13 bases between them. From germline, CDR1 is LGHDT and CDR2 YNNKEL (reference sequence). CDR3 protein: CASTRTGNYEQYF. The CDR3 DNA is TGTGCCAGCACCCGGACTGGAAACTACGAGCAGTACTTC.

This sequence joins TRBV24-1 and TRBJ1-4; 10 bases are a match to TRBD1. With 3 bases clipped from V and 8 bases from J, the junction kept 5 bases outside the gene matches. The CDR3 contains 15 residues. Germline assignment: CDR1 KGHDR and CDR2 SFDVKD. CDR3 bases: TGTGCCACCAGTGATCCTGGGACAGGGGCAGAAAAACTGTTTTTT. Its translation: CATSDPGTGAEKLFF.

This chain joins TRBV6-6 and TRBJ1-2; D call uncertain. The CDR3 loop spans 15 amino acids. Trimming pared 2 bases from V and 8 bases from J, leaving 18 bases between. The germline gives CDR1 MNHNY, CDR2 SVGAGI (reference sequence). Written as DNA, the CDR3 is TGTGCCAGCAGTTACGGAGATCCCCGTATGGAGGGCTACACCTTC. It is translated as CASSYGDPRMEGYTF.

V gene TRBV4-2 combines with J gene TRBJ2-1; TRBD2 matches at 12 bases. The V gene end was trimmed by 2 bases and the J gene end by 8 bases; junction bases not matched to a gene: 4. The CDR3 runs to 15 residues. The germline CDR1 and CDR2 sequences are LGHNA and YNFKEQ. The CDR3, as DNA: TGTGCCAGCAGCCAACAGGGACTAGCGGGCGATGAGCAGTTCTTC. Its translation: CASSQQGLAGDEQFF.

V usage is TRBV10-3 and J usage is TRBJ1-5; possible D gene TRBD1, 6 bases. The CDR3 covers 18 residues. Germline V gene data show CDR1 as ENHRY and CDR2 as SYGVKD. Trimming stripped 0 bases from V and 6 bases from J, with 21 bases between. The CDR3 DNA follows: TGTGCCATCAGTGAGTCGACTCTGGGGGGGGCTTCTGGTCAGCCCCAGCATTTT. Protein sequence: CAISESTLGGASGQPQHF.

This CDR3 reads CATSDPRDSYYEQYF. CDR3 DNA sequence: TGTGCCACCAGTGACCCCCGGGACAGCTACTACGAGCAGTACTTC. The chain recombines TRBV24-1 with TRBJ2-7; the match to TRBD1 covers 7 bases. Germline-derived CDR1 and CDR2 are KGHDR and SFDVKD. This CDR3 has 15 residues. With V trimmed by 4 bases and J by 3 bases, 8 bases remained unmatched.

CDR3 protein: CASNAGPVISSTDTQYF. The CDR3 DNA is TGCGCCAGCAACGCAGGGCCTGTAATTTCTAGCACAGATACGCAGTATTTT. The rearrangement links TRBV10-2 to TRBJ2-3, with D possibly being TRBD1 (5 bases). This CDR3 is 17 amino acids long. Between the trimmed V and J ends, which lost 7 bases and 0 bases, there was a span of 20 bases. Per the germline V gene, CDR1 is WSHSY and CDR2 is SAAADI.

The CDR3 DNA follows: TGTGCCAGCAGGTCCAACAGTGGCAATCAGCCCCAGCATTTT. Protein sequence: CASRSNSGNQPQHF. The chain combines TRBV6-5 with TRBJ1-5; D gene uncertain. The CDR3 has 14 residues. V lost 6 bases and J lost 2, with 11 bases in between. The germline V gene encodes CDR1 MNHEY and CDR2 SVGAGI.

This chain links TRBV25-1 with TRBJ1-3, with D perhaps matching TRBD1 (5 bases). Germline V gene sequence: CDR1 MGHDK, CDR2 SYGVNS. CDR3 length: 16 amino acids. V was trimmed by 6 bases and J by 0 bases, leaving 15 bases between them. The CDR3, as DNA: TGTGCCAGCAGCCACCGGGGGTGGGACTCTGGAAACACCATATATTTT. Amino acids: CASSHRGWDSGNTIYF.

The rearrangement joins TRBV24-1 to TRBJ2-1; D gene ambiguous. The CDR3 is 11 amino acids. The germline V and J ends were trimmed by 3 bases and 9 bases, with 5 bases remaining between them. Germline values: CDR1 KGHDR, CDR2 SFDVKD. In nucleotides, the CDR3 is TGTGCCACCAGTGATCATTTTGAGCAGTTCTTC. Its translation: CATSDHFEQFF.

The V gene is TRBV12-5, the J gene TRBJ2-7; maybe TRBD2 (7 bases). Germline V gene sequence: CDR1 LGHNT, CDR2 FRNRAP. Trimming pared 5 bases from V and 3 bases from J, leaving 14 bases between. This CDR3 is built from 14 residues. CDR3 in amino acids: CASGTLGGGYEQYF. CDR3 sequence (DNA): TGTGCTAGTGGTACCCTAGGGGGGGGCTACGAGCAGTACTTC. Supplemented by reference TRBV12-5 and TRBJ2-7, the full variable domain reads DARVTQTPRHKVTEMGQEVTMRCQPILGHNTVFWYRQTMMQGLELLAYFRNRAPLDDSGMPKDRFSAEMPDATLATLKIQPSEPRDSAVYFCASGTLGGGYEQYFGPGTRLTVT.

The chain joins TRBV27 to TRBJ2-7, with 10 bases that match TRBD2. Germline V gene sequence: CDR1 MNHEY, CDR2 SMNVEV (reference sequence). V trimming: 5 bases; J trimming: 2 bases; junction bases outside the gene matches: 12. The CDR3 loop spans 17 amino acids. This CDR3 reads CASSPYPSGGRPYEQYF. In DNA form, the CDR3 reads TGTGCCAGCAGTCCCTACCCTAGCGGGGGCCGGCCCTACGAGCAGTACTTC.

This clone has just one count. CDR3 amino acids: CASSRIAGGNTGELFF. CDR3 sequence (DNA): TGTGCCAGCAGCCGAATAGCGGGGGGGAACACCGGGGAGCTGTTTTTT. This chain links TRBV6-2 or TRBV6-3 with TRBJ2-2; TRBD2 matches 10 bases. The junction had 5 bases not matched to a gene; V was cut back by 6 bases and J by 1 base. The CDR3 consists of 16 residues. CDR1 is MNHEY and CDR2 is SVGEGT in the germline V gene.

CDR3 sequence reads: CASSQEKAANTEAFF. CDR3 coding DNA: TGTGCCAGCAGCCAGGAGAAGGCAGCGAACACTGAAGCTTTCTTT. The chain uses TRBV4-2 and TRBJ1-1; D unresolved. Germline V gene sequence: CDR1 LGHNA, CDR2 YNFKEQ. Trimming stripped 3 bases from V and 1 base from J, with 12 bases between. The CDR3 is 15 amino acids.